A selection of T cell receptor beta chains follows, all from one sample in a study of type 1 regulatory T cells. These receptors have no known antigen. In TCRdb, the reads were re-called with MiXCR into one record per CDR3 protein. The sample shows fewer than 75,000 distinct CDR3 sequences, around 49% of them seen only once. Input material: cultured non-Tr1 T cells, either the whole culture or a sorted T cell fraction (not recorded which). These receptor sequences come from a human donor in good health. The CDR3 runs from the conserved cysteine through the conserved F or W. Each record gives: D gene, CDR3 length, J gene, V gene, clone size, CDR3 protein, CDR3 DNA. D genes are given only for firm matches. The listing skips clone size in some rows; elsewhere it reads once, few, many or a size class.

d_call: NA; cdr3_length: 16; j_call: TRBJ2-6; v_call: TRBV12-3/TRBV12-4; clone_size: NA; cdr3_aa: CASSLWWGSGANVLTF; cdr3_nt: TGTGCCAGCAGTTTATGGTGGGGGTCTGGGGCCAACGTCCTGACTTTC
d_call: NA; cdr3_length: 12; j_call: TRBJ1-1; v_call: TRBV18; clone_size: NA; cdr3_aa: CASSPEDTEAFF; cdr3_nt: TGTGCCAGCTCACCAGAGGACACTGAAGCTTTCTTT
d_call: TRBD1; cdr3_length: 16; j_call: TRBJ1-1; v_call: TRBV5-1; clone_size: NA; cdr3_aa: CASSPSGQAMVTEAFF; cdr3_nt: TGCGCCAGCAGCCCATCGGGACAGGCCATGGTCACTGAAGCTTTCTTT
d_call: NA; cdr3_length: 12; j_call: TRBJ2-3; v_call: TRBV7-2; clone_size: NA; cdr3_aa: CASSNYFHTQYF; cdr3_nt: TGTGCCAGCAGCAACTACTTCCATACGCAGTATTTT
d_call: TRBD1; cdr3_length: 16; j_call: TRBJ2-7; v_call: TRBV12-3/TRBV12-4; clone_size: few; cdr3_aa: CASSLGSAGGSYEQYF; cdr3_nt: TGTGCCAGCAGTTTAGGTTCGGCAGGGGGCAGCTACGAGCAGTACTTC
d_call: NA; cdr3_length: 11; j_call: TRBJ1-2; v_call: TRBV20-1; clone_size: NA; cdr3_aa: CNARRDYGYTF; cdr3_nt: TGCAATGCTAGAAGAGACTATGGCTACACCTTC
d_call: NA; cdr3_length: 14; j_call: TRBJ1-5; v_call: TRBV6-1; clone_size: NA; cdr3_aa: CASIKQDSNQPQHF; cdr3_nt: TGTGCCAGCATCAAACAGGATAGCAATCAGCCCCAGCATTTT
d_call: NA; cdr3_length: 12; j_call: TRBJ1-2; v_call: TRBV7-9; clone_size: NA; cdr3_aa: CASYGGNYGYTF; cdr3_nt: TGTGCCAGTTATGGGGGAAACTATGGCTACACCTTC
d_call: TRBD2; cdr3_length: 17; j_call: TRBJ2-2; v_call: TRBV3-1; clone_size: NA; cdr3_aa: CASSQGSGGAGTGELFF; cdr3_nt: TGTGCTAGCAGCCAAGGGAGCGGGGGGGCAGGCACCGGGGAGCTGTTTTTT
d_call: TRBD1; cdr3_length: 15; j_call: TRBJ2-5; v_call: TRBV6-1; clone_size: medium-sized; cdr3_aa: CASSEGQGAGETQYF; cdr3_nt: TGTGCCAGCAGTGAGGGTCAGGGGGCTGGTGAGACCCAGTACTTC
d_call: NA; cdr3_length: 15; j_call: TRBJ1-1; v_call: TRBV20-1; clone_size: NA; cdr3_aa: CSARATEGKNTEAFF; cdr3_nt: TGCAGTGCTAGAGCTACAGAAGGGAAGAACACTGAAGCTTTCTTT
d_call: TRBD2; cdr3_length: 18; j_call: TRBJ2-2; v_call: TRBV5-1; clone_size: many; cdr3_aa: CASSPTSGGPSNTGELFF; cdr3_nt: TGCGCCAGCAGCCCGACTAGCGGGGGCCCTTCGAACACCGGGGAGCTGTTTTTT
d_call: NA; cdr3_length: 18; j_call: TRBJ2-7; v_call: TRBV6-2/TRBV6-3; clone_size: NA; cdr3_aa: CASSYSSAGTENYYEQYF; cdr3_nt: TGTGCCAGCAGTTACTCCAGCGCCGGGACCGAAAATTACTACGAGCAGTACTTC
d_call: NA; cdr3_length: 14; j_call: TRBJ1-1; v_call: TRBV29-1; clone_size: few; cdr3_aa: CSADWAGANTEAFF; cdr3_nt: TGCAGCGCTGACTGGGCGGGGGCGAACACTGAAGCTTTCTTT
d_call: TRBD2; cdr3_length: 14; j_call: TRBJ2-2; v_call: TRBV7-2; clone_size: NA; cdr3_aa: CASSGTMNTGELFF; cdr3_nt: TGTGCCAGCAGCGGGACTATGAACACCGGGGAGCTGTTTTTT
d_call: NA; cdr3_length: 12; j_call: TRBJ1-3; v_call: TRBV12-3/TRBV12-4; clone_size: NA; cdr3_aa: CASSLKGASPQF; cdr3_nt: TGTGCCAGCAGTTTAAAAGGGGCGAGTCCCCAATTT
d_call: TRBD2; cdr3_length: 15; j_call: TRBJ2-1; v_call: TRBV20-1; clone_size: few; cdr3_aa: CSAREGLAGHLEQFF; cdr3_nt: TGCAGTGCTAGAGAAGGATTAGCGGGGCACCTGGAGCAGTTCTTC
d_call: NA; cdr3_length: 14; j_call: TRBJ1-6; v_call: TRBV28; clone_size: NA; cdr3_aa: CASRPGHTNSPLHF; cdr3_nt: TGTGCCAGCAGGCCGGGACATACGAATTCACCCCTCCACTTT
d_call: NA; cdr3_length: 11; j_call: TRBJ2-5; v_call: TRBV2; clone_size: NA; cdr3_aa: CASSSQETQYF; cdr3_nt: TGTGCCAGCAGTTCCCAAGAGACCCAGTACTTC
d_call: NA; cdr3_length: 16; j_call: TRBJ2-6; v_call: TRBV24-1; clone_size: NA; cdr3_aa: CATSEAGRGGANVLTF; cdr3_nt: TGTGCCACCAGTGAGGCAGGTCGAGGTGGGGCCAACGTCCTGACTTTC
d_call: TRBD1; cdr3_length: 14; j_call: TRBJ1-2; v_call: TRBV6-2/TRBV6-3; clone_size: NA; cdr3_aa: CASRAGDRPLGYTF; cdr3_nt: TGTGCCAGCAGGGCCGGGGACAGGCCCTTGGGCTACACCTTC
d_call: NA; cdr3_length: 14; j_call: TRBJ1-4; v_call: TRBV7-8; clone_size: few; cdr3_aa: CASSFDSGHEKLFF; cdr3_nt: TGTGCCAGCAGCTTCGACAGCGGGCATGAAAAACTGTTTTTT
d_call: NA; cdr3_length: 14; j_call: TRBJ2-3; v_call: TRBV7-2; clone_size: NA; cdr3_aa: CASSGRKHTDTQYF; cdr3_nt: TGTGCCAGCAGCGGGCGCAAACACACAGATACGCAGTATTTT
d_call: TRBD1; cdr3_length: 13; j_call: TRBJ2-5; v_call: TRBV5-4; clone_size: NA; cdr3_aa: CASSPDRVKTQYF; cdr3_nt: TGTGCCAGCAGCCCCGACAGGGTGAAGACCCAGTACTTC
d_call: TRBD1; cdr3_length: 14; j_call: TRBJ1-2; v_call: TRBV11-2; clone_size: NA; cdr3_aa: CASSWGTGRYGYTF; cdr3_nt: TGTGCCAGCAGCTGGGGGACAGGGCGCTATGGCTACACCTTC
d_call: NA; cdr3_length: 15; j_call: TRBJ1-2; v_call: TRBV14; clone_size: NA; cdr3_aa: CASSPLPFPNYGYTF; cdr3_nt: TGTGCCAGCAGCCCCCTTCCCTTTCCTAACTATGGCTACACCTTC
d_call: TRBD1; cdr3_length: 15; j_call: TRBJ2-2; v_call: TRBV11-2; clone_size: NA; cdr3_aa: CASARRDRATGELFF; cdr3_nt: TGTGCCAGCGCCCGCCGGGACAGGGCCACCGGGGAGCTGTTTTTT
d_call: TRBD1; cdr3_length: 15; j_call: TRBJ1-5; v_call: TRBV20-1; clone_size: many; cdr3_aa: CSAVAGRGPNQPQHF; cdr3_nt: TGCAGTGCCGTAGCGGGCAGGGGGCCGAACCAGCCCCAGCATTTT
d_call: NA; cdr3_length: 15; j_call: TRBJ1-3; v_call: TRBV9; clone_size: NA; cdr3_aa: CASSGYQGSGNTIYF; cdr3_nt: TGTGCCAGCAGCGGATACCAGGGTTCCGGAAACACCATATATTTT
d_call: NA; cdr3_length: 13; j_call: TRBJ2-7; v_call: TRBV5-1; clone_size: NA; cdr3_aa: CASSLGQINEQYF; cdr3_nt: TGCGCCAGCAGCTTGGGACAGATCAACGAGCAGTACTTC
d_call: TRBD2; cdr3_length: 17; j_call: TRBJ2-1; v_call: TRBV20-1; clone_size: NA; cdr3_aa: CSARDRLAGSSYNEQFF; cdr3_nt: TGCAGTGCTAGAGATCGACTAGCGGGAAGCTCCTACAATGAGCAGTTCTTC
d_call: NA; cdr3_length: 14; j_call: TRBJ2-7; v_call: TRBV20-1; clone_size: few; cdr3_aa: CSATAVEKVYEQYF; cdr3_nt: TGCAGTGCTACCGCGGTGGAGAAGGTCTACGAGCAGTACTTC
d_call: NA; cdr3_length: 14; j_call: TRBJ1-4; v_call: TRBV12-3/TRBV12-4; clone_size: NA; cdr3_aa: CASLSWGLSEKLFF; cdr3_nt: TGTGCCAGCCTCAGCTGGGGGCTCAGTGAAAAACTGTTTTTT
d_call: NA; cdr3_length: 14; j_call: TRBJ1-3; v_call: TRBV20-1; clone_size: NA; cdr3_aa: CSARQALSGNTIYF; cdr3_nt: TGCAGTGCTAGACAGGCCCTCTCTGGAAACACCATATATTTT
d_call: NA; cdr3_length: 14; j_call: TRBJ2-3; v_call: TRBV5-1; clone_size: NA; cdr3_aa: CASSVSASTDTQYF; cdr3_nt: TGCGCCAGCAGCGTTAGCGCGAGCACAGATACGCAGTATTTT
d_call: NA; cdr3_length: 12; j_call: TRBJ2-2; v_call: TRBV20-1; clone_size: NA; cdr3_aa: CSARDNTGELFF; cdr3_nt: TGCAGTGCTAGAGATAATACCGGGGAGCTGTTTTTT
d_call: NA; cdr3_length: 13; j_call: TRBJ2-2; v_call: TRBV19; clone_size: NA; cdr3_aa: CATNRGFTGELFF; cdr3_nt: TGTGCCACTAACCGGGGTTTCACCGGGGAGCTGTTTTTT
d_call: TRBD1; cdr3_length: 14; j_call: TRBJ2-7; v_call: TRBV20-1; clone_size: NA; cdr3_aa: CSAPGTGATYEQYF; cdr3_nt: TGCAGTGCTCCCGGGACAGGGGCGACCTACGAGCAGTACTTC
d_call: NA; cdr3_length: 15; j_call: TRBJ1-4; v_call: TRBV2; clone_size: few; cdr3_aa: CASSVAQGNGEKLFF; cdr3_nt: TGTGCCAGCAGTGTGGCGCAGGGAAATGGGGAAAAACTGTTTTTT
d_call: TRBD1; cdr3_length: 16; j_call: TRBJ2-7; v_call: TRBV20-1; clone_size: NA; cdr3_aa: CSARKVRGTDSYEQYF; cdr3_nt: TGCAGTGCTAGAAAGGTCAGGGGGACGGACTCCTACGAGCAGTACTTC
d_call: NA; cdr3_length: 12; j_call: TRBJ1-2; v_call: TRBV5-1; clone_size: few; cdr3_aa: CASSADRYGYTF; cdr3_nt: TGCGCCAGCAGCGCCGACAGATATGGCTACACCTTC
d_call: NA; cdr3_length: 14; j_call: TRBJ1-1; v_call: TRBV27; clone_size: few; cdr3_aa: CASKPPPPNTEAFF; cdr3_nt: TGTGCCAGCAAGCCACCACCACCGAACACTGAAGCTTTCTTT
d_call: NA; cdr3_length: 12; j_call: TRBJ1-1; v_call: TRBV12-3/TRBV12-4; clone_size: medium-sized; cdr3_aa: CASSPGVGEAFF; cdr3_nt: TGTGCCAGCAGTCCGGGGGTCGGTGAAGCTTTCTTT
d_call: TRBD1; cdr3_length: 13; j_call: TRBJ2-5; v_call: TRBV20-1; clone_size: NA; cdr3_aa: CSAPSGTEETQYF; cdr3_nt: TGCAGTGCTCCCTCCGGGACAGAAGAGACCCAGTACTTC
d_call: NA; cdr3_length: 13; j_call: TRBJ1-5; v_call: TRBV6-1; clone_size: NA; cdr3_aa: CASGDYSNQPQHF; cdr3_nt: TGTGCCAGCGGGGATTATAGCAATCAGCCCCAGCATTTT
d_call: NA; cdr3_length: 11; j_call: TRBJ1-1; v_call: TRBV20-1; clone_size: NA; cdr3_aa: CSASREYSAFF; cdr3_nt: TGCAGTGCTAGTAGAGAATATTCAGCTTTCTTT
d_call: NA; cdr3_length: 15; j_call: TRBJ2-5; v_call: TRBV2; clone_size: few; cdr3_aa: CASKVGGLIQETQYF; cdr3_nt: TGTGCCAGCAAGGTCGGTGGACTCATCCAAGAGACCCAGTACTTC
d_call: TRBD1; cdr3_length: 15; j_call: TRBJ1-5; v_call: TRBV19; clone_size: NA; cdr3_aa: CASSSTRGPGQPQHF; cdr3_nt: TGTGCCAGTAGTTCAACCAGGGGGCCTGGGCAGCCCCAGCATTTT
d_call: TRBD1; cdr3_length: 13; j_call: TRBJ1-4; v_call: TRBV6-1; clone_size: NA; cdr3_aa: CASSPRQGEKLFF; cdr3_nt: TGTGCCAGCAGTCCTCGACAGGGTGAAAAACTGTTTTTT
d_call: TRBD1; cdr3_length: 14; j_call: TRBJ1-1; v_call: TRBV20-1; clone_size: NA; cdr3_aa: CSAQTGGWNTEAFF; cdr3_nt: TGCAGTGCTCAAACAGGGGGGTGGAACACTGAAGCTTTCTTT